This T cell receptor (beta chain) originates from a study of cytomegalovirus exposure and HLA in healthy donors. The PCR used 60 Vbeta and 13 Jbeta primers. Generated by immunoSEQ multiplex PCR, the TCRdb table keeps only in-frame clones and is missing some. Of approximately 170,000 clones in the sample, over 75% were seen once. This clone was detected only once. This CDR3 has 13 residues. The V and J ends lost 4 bases and 6 bases, in that order; junction bases with no gene match: 6. Germline V lookup: CDR1 SGHDT, CDR2 YYEEEE. The rearrangement joins TRBV5-6 to TRBJ1-2; 7 bases map to TRBD1. This TCR was recovered from a male donor in good health and CMV-seronegative. The source material was PBMCs. CDR3 coding DNA: TGTGCCAGCAGCCCCGGGACAGTAAATGGCTACACCTTC. It yields the protein CASSPGTVNGYTF. Based on the CDR3 plus reference TRBV5-6 and TRBJ1-2, the full variable domain is DAGVTQSPTHLIKTRGQQVTLRCSPKSGHDTVSWYQQALGQGPQFIFQYYEEEERQRGNFPDRFSGHQFPNYSSELNVNALLLGDSALYLCASSPGTVNGYTFGSGTRLTVV.